The source of this T cell receptor beta chain is a study of metastatic and nonmetastatic thyroid tumors. V was trimmed by 0 bases and J by 6 bases, leaving 16 bases between them. The CDR3 has 16 residues. Germline V gives CDR1 LNHDA, CDR2 SQIVND (reference sequence). No treatment of any kind had been given to any patient before thyroid surgery. TCRdb re-called the PCR reads with MiXCR. In the table there are tens of thousands of clones, roughly 25% of which are singletons. The chain has TRBV19 and TRBJ2-3; the D call may be TRBD1 or TRBD2 (6 bases each). The sample taken for sequencing was blood. The TCR comes from a female donor with papillary thyroid cancer or a benign thyroid nodule (not recorded which). Some clones in this sample may be carry-over from other donors' samples. The CDR3 nucleotides read TGTGCCAGTAGTATAGATGGGGGGCGCAGGCCGGATACGCAGTATTTT. It is translated as CASSIDGGRRPDTQYF.